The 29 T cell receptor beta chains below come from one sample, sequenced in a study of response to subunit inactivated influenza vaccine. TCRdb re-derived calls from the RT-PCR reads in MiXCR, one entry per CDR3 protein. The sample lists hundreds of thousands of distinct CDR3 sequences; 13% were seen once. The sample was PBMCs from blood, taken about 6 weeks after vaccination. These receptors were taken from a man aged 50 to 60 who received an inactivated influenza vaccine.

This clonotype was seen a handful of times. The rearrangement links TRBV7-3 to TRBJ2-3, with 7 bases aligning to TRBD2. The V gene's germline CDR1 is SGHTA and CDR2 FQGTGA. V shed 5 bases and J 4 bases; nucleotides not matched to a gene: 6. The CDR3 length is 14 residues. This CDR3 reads CASSLGGIADTQYF. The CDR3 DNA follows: TGTGCCAGCAGCCTCGGGGGGATTGCAGATACGCAGTATTTT.

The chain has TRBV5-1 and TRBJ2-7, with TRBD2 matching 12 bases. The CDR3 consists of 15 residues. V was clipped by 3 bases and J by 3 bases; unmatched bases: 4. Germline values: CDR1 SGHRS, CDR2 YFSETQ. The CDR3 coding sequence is TGCGCCAGCAGCTCGACGGGACTAGCGGGCTACGAGCAGTACTTC. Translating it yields CASSSTGLAGYEQYF.

The CDR3 coding sequence is TGTGCCAGCAGCGAACGGGGGTACTCCTACAATGAGCAGTTCTTC. Translation gives CASSERGYSYNEQFF. The chain couples TRBV7-3 to TRBJ2-1; maybe TRBD2 (6 bases). This CDR3 is built from 15 residues. Germline V CDR1 and CDR2: SGHTA, FQGTGA. V lost 5 bases and J 0 bases, leaving 11 bases between the germline ends. The complete variable domain, with remaining parts taken from reference TRBV7-3 and TRBJ2-1, reads GAGVSQTPSNKVTEKGKYVELRCDPISGHTALYWYRQSLGQGPEFLIYFQGTGAADDSGLPNDRFFAVRPEGSVSTLKIQRTERGDSAVYLCASSERGYSYNEQFFGPGTRLTVL.

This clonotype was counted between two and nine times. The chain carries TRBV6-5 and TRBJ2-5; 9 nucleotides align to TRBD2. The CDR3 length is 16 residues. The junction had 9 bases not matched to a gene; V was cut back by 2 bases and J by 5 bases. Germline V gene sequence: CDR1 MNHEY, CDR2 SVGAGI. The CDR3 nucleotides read TGTGCCAGCAGTTACGCATTAGCGGGAGTGCCGGAGACCCAGTACTTC. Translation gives CASSYALAGVPETQYF.

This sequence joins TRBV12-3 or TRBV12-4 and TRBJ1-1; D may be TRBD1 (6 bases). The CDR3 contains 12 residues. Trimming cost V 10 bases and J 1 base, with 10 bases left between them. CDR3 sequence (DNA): TGTGCCACCCCGACAGGGAACACTGAAGCTTTCTTT. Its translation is CATPTGNTEAFF.

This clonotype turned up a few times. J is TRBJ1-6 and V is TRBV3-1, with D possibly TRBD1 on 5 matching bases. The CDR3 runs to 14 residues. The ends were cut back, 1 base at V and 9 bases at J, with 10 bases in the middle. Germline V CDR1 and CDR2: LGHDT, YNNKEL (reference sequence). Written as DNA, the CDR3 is TGTGCCAGCAGCCAAGGCCAAGGGGTTTCACCCCTCCACTTT. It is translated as CASSQGQGVSPLHF. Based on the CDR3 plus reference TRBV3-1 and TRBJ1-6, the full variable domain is DTAVSQTPKYLVTQMGNDKSIKCEQNLGHDTMYWYKQDSKKFLKIMFSYNNKELIINETVPNRFSPKSPDKAHLNLHINSLELGDSAVYFCASSQGQGVSPLHFGNGTRLTVT.

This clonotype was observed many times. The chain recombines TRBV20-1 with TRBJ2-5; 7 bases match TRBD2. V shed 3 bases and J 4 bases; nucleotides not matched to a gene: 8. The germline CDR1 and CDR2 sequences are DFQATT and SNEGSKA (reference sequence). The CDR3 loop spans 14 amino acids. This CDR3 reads CSASGGVYLETQYF. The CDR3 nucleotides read TGCAGTGCTAGTGGGGGGGTCTACTTAGAGACCCAGTACTTC.

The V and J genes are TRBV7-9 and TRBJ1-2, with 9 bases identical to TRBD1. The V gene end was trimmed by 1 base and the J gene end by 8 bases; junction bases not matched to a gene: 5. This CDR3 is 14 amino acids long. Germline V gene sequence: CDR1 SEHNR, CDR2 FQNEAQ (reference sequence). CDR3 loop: CASSLDLQGAGYTF. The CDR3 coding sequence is TGTGCCAGCAGCTTAGATTTACAGGGGGCAGGCTACACCTTC.

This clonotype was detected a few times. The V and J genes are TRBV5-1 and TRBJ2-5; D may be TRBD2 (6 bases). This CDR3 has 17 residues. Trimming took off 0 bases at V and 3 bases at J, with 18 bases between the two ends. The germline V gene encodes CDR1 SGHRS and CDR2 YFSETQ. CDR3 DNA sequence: TGCGCCAGCAGCTTGGCCCTAGCGCGGAGCGTCAAAGAGACCCAGTACTTC. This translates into CASSLALARSVKETQYF. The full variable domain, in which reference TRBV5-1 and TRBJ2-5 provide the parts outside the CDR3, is KAGVTQTPRYLIKTRGQQVTLSCSPISGHRSVSWYQQTPGQGLQFLFEYFSETQRNKGNFPGRFSGRQFSNSRSEMNVSTLELGDSALYLCASSLALARSVKETQYFGPGTRLLVL.

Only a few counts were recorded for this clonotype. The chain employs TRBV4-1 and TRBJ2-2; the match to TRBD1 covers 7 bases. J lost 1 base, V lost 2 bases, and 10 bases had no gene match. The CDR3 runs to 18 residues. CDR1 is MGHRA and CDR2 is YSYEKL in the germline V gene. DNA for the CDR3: TGCGCCAGCAGCCAAAGAAGGGTTGGGACAGTGAACACCGGGGAGCTGTTTTTT. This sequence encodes CASSQRRVGTVNTGELFF.

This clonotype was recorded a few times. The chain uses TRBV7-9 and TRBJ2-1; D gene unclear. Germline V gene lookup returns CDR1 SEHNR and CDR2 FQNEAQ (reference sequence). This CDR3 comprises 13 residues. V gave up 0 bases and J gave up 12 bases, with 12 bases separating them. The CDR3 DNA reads TGTGCCAGCAGCTTAGCGTCTGAGGTGGGGCAGTTCTTC. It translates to CASSLASEVGQFF.

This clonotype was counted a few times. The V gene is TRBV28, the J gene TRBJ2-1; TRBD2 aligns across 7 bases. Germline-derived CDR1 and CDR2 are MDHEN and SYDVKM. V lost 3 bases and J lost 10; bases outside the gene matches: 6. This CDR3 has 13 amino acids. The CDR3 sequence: CASSFFGTNEQFF. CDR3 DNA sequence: TGTGCCAGCAGTTTTTTTGGGACTAACGAGCAGTTCTTC.

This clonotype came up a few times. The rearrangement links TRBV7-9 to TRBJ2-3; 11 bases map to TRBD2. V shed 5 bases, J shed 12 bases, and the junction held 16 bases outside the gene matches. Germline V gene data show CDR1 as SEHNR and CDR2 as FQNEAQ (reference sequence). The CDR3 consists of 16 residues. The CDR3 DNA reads TGTGCCAGCAGCCCCCGCCCCGCGACTAGCGGGACTTACCAGTATTTT. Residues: CASSPRPATSGTYQYF.

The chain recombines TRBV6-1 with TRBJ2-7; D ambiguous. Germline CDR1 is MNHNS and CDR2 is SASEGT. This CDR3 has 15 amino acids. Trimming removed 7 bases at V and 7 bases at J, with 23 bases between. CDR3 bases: TGTGCCAGCACCCCGACCTTTGGAGCATCGTATGAGCAGTACTTC. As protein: CASTPTFGASYEQYF.

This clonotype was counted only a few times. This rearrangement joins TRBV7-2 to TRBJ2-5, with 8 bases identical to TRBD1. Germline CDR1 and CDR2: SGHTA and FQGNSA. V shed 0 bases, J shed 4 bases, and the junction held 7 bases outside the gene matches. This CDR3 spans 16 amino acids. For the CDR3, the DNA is TGTGCCAGCAGCTTAGCTCCGGGCAGGGGGCTAGAGACCCAGTACTTC. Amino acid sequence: CASSLAPGRGLETQYF.

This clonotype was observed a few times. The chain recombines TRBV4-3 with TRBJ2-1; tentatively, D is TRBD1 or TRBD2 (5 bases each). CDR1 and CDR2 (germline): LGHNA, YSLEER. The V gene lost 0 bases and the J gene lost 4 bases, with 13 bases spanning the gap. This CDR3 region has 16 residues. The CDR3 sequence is CASSQEDTRGYNEQFF. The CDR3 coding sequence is TGCGCCAGCAGCCAAGAGGACACTCGCGGGTACAATGAGCAGTTCTTC.

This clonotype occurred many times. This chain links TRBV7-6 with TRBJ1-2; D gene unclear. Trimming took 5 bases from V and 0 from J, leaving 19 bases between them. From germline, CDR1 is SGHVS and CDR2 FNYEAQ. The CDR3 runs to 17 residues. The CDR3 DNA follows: TGTGCCAGCAGCCCACCCCCGTGGCAGGATGCTAACTATGGCTACACCTTC. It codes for CASSPPPWQDANYGYTF.

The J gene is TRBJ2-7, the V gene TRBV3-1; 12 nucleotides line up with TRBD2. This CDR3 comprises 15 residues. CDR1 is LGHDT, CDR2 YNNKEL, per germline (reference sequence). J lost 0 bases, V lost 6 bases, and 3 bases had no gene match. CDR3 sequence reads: CASRQTSGSSYEQYF. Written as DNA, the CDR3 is TGTGCCAGCAGGCAGACTAGCGGGAGCTCCTACGAGCAGTACTTC.

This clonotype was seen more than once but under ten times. CDR3 DNA: TGTGCCAGCAGCCTGACTAGCGGAGAAACCGGGGAGCTGTTTTTT. Amino acid sequence: CASSLTSGETGELFF. The V and J genes are TRBV7-2 and TRBJ2-2; 9 positions agree with TRBD2. J gave up 5 bases and V 5 bases, and 6 bases lay outside the gene matches. Looked up from germline, CDR1 is SGHTA and CDR2 is FQGNSA. The CDR3 length is 15 residues.

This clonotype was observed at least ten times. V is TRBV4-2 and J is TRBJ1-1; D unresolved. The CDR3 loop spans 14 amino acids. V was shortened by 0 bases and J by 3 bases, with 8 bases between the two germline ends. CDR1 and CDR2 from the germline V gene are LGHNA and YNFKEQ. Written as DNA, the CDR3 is TGTGCCAGCAGCCAAGATGGAGCGTACACTGAAGCTTTCTTT. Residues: CASSQDGAYTEAFF.

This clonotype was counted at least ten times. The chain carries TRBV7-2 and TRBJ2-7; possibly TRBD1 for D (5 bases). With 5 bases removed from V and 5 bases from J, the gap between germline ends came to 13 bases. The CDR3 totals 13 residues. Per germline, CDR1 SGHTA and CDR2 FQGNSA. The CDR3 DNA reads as TGTGCCAGCAGCAAGGGGCGCGAAAACGAGCAGTACTTC. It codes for CASSKGRENEQYF.

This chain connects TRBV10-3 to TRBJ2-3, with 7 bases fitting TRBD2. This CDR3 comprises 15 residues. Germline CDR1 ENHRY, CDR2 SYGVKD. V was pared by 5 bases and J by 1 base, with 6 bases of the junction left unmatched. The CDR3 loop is CAISSRGVGTDTQYF. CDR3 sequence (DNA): TGTGCCATCAGTTCCCGGGGGGTTGGCACAGATACGCAGTATTTT.

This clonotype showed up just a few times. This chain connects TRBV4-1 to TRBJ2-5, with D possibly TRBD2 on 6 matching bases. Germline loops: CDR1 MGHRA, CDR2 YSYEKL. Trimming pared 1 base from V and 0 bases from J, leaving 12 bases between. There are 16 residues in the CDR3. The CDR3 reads CASSQVVLAHQETQYF. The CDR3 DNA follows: TGCGCCAGCAGCCAAGTCGTCCTAGCGCACCAAGAGACCCAGTACTTC.

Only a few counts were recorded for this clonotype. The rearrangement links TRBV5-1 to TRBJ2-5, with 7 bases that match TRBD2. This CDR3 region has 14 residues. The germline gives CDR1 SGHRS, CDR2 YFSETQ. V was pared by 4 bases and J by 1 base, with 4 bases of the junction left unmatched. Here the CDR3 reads CASSGGDIQETQYF. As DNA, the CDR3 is TGCGCCAGCAGCGGGGGGGATATCCAAGAGACCCAGTACTTC.

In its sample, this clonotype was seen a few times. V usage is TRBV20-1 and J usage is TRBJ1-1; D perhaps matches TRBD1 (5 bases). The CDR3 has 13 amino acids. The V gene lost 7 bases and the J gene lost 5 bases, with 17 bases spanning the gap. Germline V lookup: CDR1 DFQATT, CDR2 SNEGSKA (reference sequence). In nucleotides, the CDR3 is TGCAGTGAAAGTGGAGGGGTGGGGACTGAAGCTTTCTTT. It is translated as CSESGGVGTEAFF.

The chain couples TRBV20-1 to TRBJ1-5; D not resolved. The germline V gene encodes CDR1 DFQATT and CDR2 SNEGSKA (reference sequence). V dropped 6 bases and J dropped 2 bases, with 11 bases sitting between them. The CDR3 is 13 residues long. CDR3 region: CSAKATGNQPQHF. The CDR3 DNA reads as TGCAGTGCGAAGGCGACTGGCAATCAGCCCCAGCATTTT.

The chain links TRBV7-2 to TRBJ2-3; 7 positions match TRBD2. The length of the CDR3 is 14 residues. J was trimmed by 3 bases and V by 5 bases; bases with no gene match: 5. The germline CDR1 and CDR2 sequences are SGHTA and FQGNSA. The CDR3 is CASSPMGGTDTQYF. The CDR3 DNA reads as TGTGCCAGCAGCCCGATGGGGGGGACAGATACGCAGTATTTT.

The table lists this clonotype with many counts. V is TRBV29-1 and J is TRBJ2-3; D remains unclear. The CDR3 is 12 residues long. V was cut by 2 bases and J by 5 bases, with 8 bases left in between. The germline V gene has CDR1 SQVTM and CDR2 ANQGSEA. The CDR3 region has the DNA TGCAGCGTTGAACTCAACGGAGATACGCAGTATTTT. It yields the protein CSVELNGDTQYF.

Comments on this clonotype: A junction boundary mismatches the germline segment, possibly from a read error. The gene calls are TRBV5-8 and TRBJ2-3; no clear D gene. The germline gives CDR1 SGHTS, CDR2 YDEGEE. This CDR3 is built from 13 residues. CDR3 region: CTSSSRGTDTQYF. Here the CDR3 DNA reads TGTACCAGCAGCTCCCGGGGCACAGATACGCAGTATTTT.